Here is one TCR beta chain with its context. Its antigen is not known. Quantitative molecular-barcoded 5'-RACE generated the TCR beta libraries. TCRdb itself ran the 5' RACE reads through MiXCR, one entry per CDR3 protein. The profile shows roughly 450,000 distinct CDR3 sequences, approximately 26% of them singletons. The data were taken from a study of CD8 T cells in ankylosing spondylitis. Study results and limitations: Disease-linked clones bore a CD8+ phenotype and were relatively rare in peripheral blood. A TCR beta motif of about 8 highly homologous variants seemed to mark ankylosing spondylitis blood. Some of the motif variants had earlier been found in reactive arthritis patients' fluid and blood. Matched ankylosing spondylitis synovial fluid reportedly showed significant enrichment of disease-linked clones.

The source material was blood, either unsorted or a sorted T cell fraction (not recorded which). The receptor was derived from a male donor with ankylosing spondylitis.

Here the CDR3 DNA reads TGTGCCAGCAGTGAGGGTGAGGGGCCTGGCTACACCTTC. It codes for CASSEGEGPGYTF. The chain combines TRBV2 with TRBJ1-2, with a tentative D call TRBD1 (5 bases). V dropped 3 bases and J dropped 7 bases, with 12 bases sitting between them. The CDR3 is 13 amino acids. Germline V CDR1 and CDR2: SNHLY, FYNNEI.